Listed here are 30 T cell receptor beta chains from one sample, sequenced in a study of blood T cell repertoires in COVID-19. TCRdb keeps only in-frame clones here, not all; method: immunoSEQ multiplex PCR. The sample has under 450,000 clones, 75% to 90% seen once. Specimen: peripheral blood. These receptors all come from a woman aged 55-69 years with COVID-19, enrolled during active disease.

V is TRBV19 and J is TRBJ1-5, with 7 bases identical to TRBD1. The CDR3 runs 14 residues. In germline, CDR1 is LNHDA, CDR2 SQIVND (reference sequence). V shed 4 bases, J shed 4 bases, and the junction held 4 bases outside the gene matches. The CDR3 nucleotides are TGTGCCAGTAGTACGGACAGGAGTAATCAGCCCCAGCATTTT. Protein sequence: CASSTDRSNQPQHF. Based on the CDR3 plus reference TRBV19 and TRBJ1-5, the full variable domain is DGGITQSPKYLFRKEGQNVTLSCEQNLNHDAMYWYRQDPGQGLRLIYYSQIVNDFQKGDIAEGYSVSREKKESFPLTVTSAQKNPTAFYLCASSTDRSNQPQHFGDGTRLSIL.

This chain links TRBV23-1 with TRBJ1-2; 8 bases map to TRBD1. Being an ORF, TRBV23-1 has a function that is uncertain. Germline trimming cut 7 bases from V and 3 bases from J; bases unmatched to any gene: 1. The CDR3 has 12 amino acids. The CDR3 sequence: CASKDRDYGYTF. The DNA for the CDR3 is TGCGCCAGCAAGGACAGGGACTATGGCTACACCTTC.

The chain links TRBV19 to TRBJ1-2; TRBD1 matches at 8 bases. V lost 4 bases and J lost 1; bases outside the gene matches: 8. CDR1 is LNHDA, CDR2 SQIVND, per germline (reference sequence). The CDR3 is 16 residues long. The CDR3 reads CASSTEWGQVNYGYTF. The CDR3 coding sequence is TGTGCCAGTAGTACTGAATGGGGACAGGTTAACTATGGCTACACCTTC.

This clone was seen once. The J gene is TRBJ2-1, the V gene TRBV7-2, with TRBD1 matching over 8 bases. Trimming cost V 5 bases and J 7 bases; bases outside gene matches: 4. The CDR3 is 13 amino acids. CDR1 and CDR2 (germline): SGHTA, FQGNSA. Here the CDR3 reads CASSTDRANEQFF. In DNA, the CDR3 is TGTGCCAGCAGCACGGACAGGGCAAATGAGCAGTTCTTC. Full variable domain (rest looked up from reference TRBV7-2 and TRBJ2-1): GAGVSQSPSNKVTEKGKDVELRCDPISGHTALYWYRQSLGQGLEFLIYFQGNSAPDKSGLPSDRFSAERTGGSVSTLTIQRTQQEDSAVYLCASSTDRANEQFFGPGTRLTVL.

A remark on this clone: The sample carries other DNA sequences with the same CDR3. The chain is built from TRBV12-3 or TRBV12-4 and TRBJ1-1; D gene unclear. The CDR3 is made up of 11 amino acids. V was shortened by 6 bases and J by 1 base, with 3 bases between the two germline ends. CDR3 region: CASSRNTEAFF. The CDR3 DNA is TGTGCCAGCAGCCGGAACACTGAAGCTTTCTTT.

CDR3 nucleotide sequence: TGTGCCAGCAGCTTTACCTACAATGAGCAGTTCTTC. It encodes CASSFTYNEQFF. This chain links TRBV7-6 with TRBJ2-1, with D uncertain. Per germline, CDR1 SGHVS and CDR2 FNYEAQ. Deletions cut 3 bases from V and 2 bases from J, with 2 bases between. This CDR3 is 12 amino acids long.

The CDR3 DNA reads as TGTGCCAGCAGTCCGACAGGGGAGGACACTGAAGCTTTCTTT. Residues: CASSPTGEDTEAFF. This rearrangement joins TRBV6-5 to TRBJ1-1; 8 bases are a match to TRBD1. With V trimmed by 5 bases and J by 3 bases, 5 bases remained unmatched. From germline, CDR1 is MNHEY and CDR2 SVGAGI. This CDR3 is 14 amino acids long.

The chain links TRBV14 to TRBJ1-4, with 9 bases matching TRBD1. The CDR3 totals 15 residues. The germline V gene encodes CDR1 SGHDN and CDR2 FVKESK. Trimming at V came to 6 bases and at J to 7 bases, leaving 9 bases not matched to a gene. The CDR3 region has the DNA TGTGCCAGCAGTCCTAGGACAGGGGAAATTGAAAAACTGTTTTTT. Translated: CASSPRTGEIEKLFF.

This chain uses TRBV15 with TRBJ1-3; weak D call: TRBD1 (5 bases). Germline V gene sequence: CDR1 LNHNV, CDR2 YYDKDF (reference sequence). Trimming removed 0 bases from V and 3 bases from J, with 12 bases in between. This CDR3 comprises 16 residues. The CDR3 coding sequence is TGTGCCACCAGCAGAGATACTGGGGCTATTGGAAACACCATATATTTT. It yields the protein CATSRDTGAIGNTIYF.

V is TRBV18 and J is TRBJ2-1, with 9 bases aligning to TRBD2. The CDR3 runs 16 residues. The ends lost 1 base at V and 8 bases at J; junction bases unmatched: 9. CDR1 and CDR2 from the germline V gene are KGHSH and LQKENI. CDR3 region: CASSPLALAGSDEQFF. The CDR3 DNA reads TGTGCCAGCTCACCACTGGCCCTAGCGGGGTCGGATGAGCAGTTCTTC.

V and J are TRBV9 and TRBJ1-2; D is unresolved. The CDR3 is 12 residues long. Trimming shortened V by 4 bases and J by 5 bases, and 9 bases separated the two germline ends. CDR1 SGDLS and CDR2 YYNGEE come from the germline V gene. This CDR3 is CASSLRGYGYTF. Here the CDR3 DNA reads TGTGCCAGCAGCCTAAGAGGATATGGCTACACCTTC.

The J gene is TRBJ2-5, the V gene TRBV7-7, with D unclear. The CDR3 is 13 amino acids. V was trimmed by 1 base and J by 5 bases, leaving 8 bases between them. The germline gives CDR1 SSHAT, CDR2 FNYEAQ (reference sequence). The CDR3 nucleotides are TGTGCCAGCAGCTTAGTACTGCGTGAGACCCAGTACTTC. Encoded protein: CASSLVLRETQYF.

J is TRBJ2-3 and V is TRBV30, with D maybe TRBD2 (7 bases). The germline V gene has CDR1 GTSNPN and CDR2 SVGIG (reference sequence). The V end was cut by 4 bases, the J end by 0 bases, with 20 bases between. This CDR3 is 17 amino acids long. CDR3 loop: CAWKGGLGYTSTDTQYF. The CDR3 DNA reads as TGTGCCTGGAAGGGGGGGCTAGGTTATACTAGCACAGATACGCAGTATTTT.

This clone occurred once. V usage is TRBV10-3 and J usage is TRBJ2-1, with 9 positions matching TRBD2. The CDR3 extends over 15 amino acids. Germline trimming cut 0 bases from V and 7 bases from J; bases unmatched to any gene: 4. Germline CDR1 is ENHRY and CDR2 is SYGVKD. In nucleotides, the CDR3 is TGTGCCATCAGTGAGTCTGCGGGGGGGCCGAATGAGCAGTTCTTC. This sequence encodes CAISESAGGPNEQFF.

The chain recombines TRBV21-1 with TRBJ2-2; the table's D call of TRBD1 was not tested on the DNA. TRBV21-1 is marked as a pseudogene. The CDR3 totals 16 residues. CDR3 residues: CARCPDKEPDTGELFF. The CDR3, as DNA: TGTGCCAGATGTCCCGACAAAGAGCCAGACACCGGGGAGCTGTTTTTT.

The J gene is TRBJ1-2, the V gene TRBV7-2; D call uncertain. This CDR3 spans 15 amino acids. V lost 5 bases to trimming and J lost 2 bases, with 15 bases between them. The germline V gene encodes CDR1 SGHTA and CDR2 FQGNSA. The CDR3 loop is CASSPGGGRNYGYTF. The CDR3 nucleotides read TGTGCCAGCAGCCCCGGCGGTGGAAGAAACTATGGCTACACCTTC.

The chain joins TRBV29-1 to TRBJ2-7; D is perhaps TRBD1 (5 bases). The germline V gene has CDR1 SQVTM and CDR2 ANQGSEA. V lost 0 bases and J 2 bases, leaving 14 bases between the germline ends. CDR3 length equals 15 residues. The CDR3 loop is CSVEDGVGLPYEQYF. CDR3 DNA sequence: TGCAGCGTTGAAGATGGGGTGGGGCTCCCCTACGAGCAGTACTTC.

This clone was counted once. The chain employs TRBV7-2 and TRBJ2-7, with 10 bases lining up with TRBD1. Trimming took 5 bases from V and 7 from J; bases not matched to a gene: 5. CDR1 and CDR2 from the germline V gene are SGHTA and FQGNSA. The CDR3 runs 13 residues. This CDR3 reads CASSLDRGREQYF. CDR3 DNA sequence: TGTGCCAGCAGCCTCGACAGGGGGCGTGAGCAGTACTTC.

The chain employs TRBV5-1 and TRBJ2-3, with D uncertain. Germline values: CDR1 SGHRS, CDR2 YFSETQ. This CDR3 is 13 amino acids long. V lost 5 bases and J lost 2, with 9 bases in between. CDR3 nucleotides: TGCGCCAGCAGTTTGCTCCCCACAGATACGCAGTATTTT. Translation gives CASSLLPTDTQYF.

The V call is TRBV10-3, the J call TRBJ1-5; the D gene is possibly TRBD1 (6 bases). Germline-derived CDR1 and CDR2 are ENHRY and SYGVKD. Trimming cost V 6 bases and J 0 bases, with 15 bases left between them. The CDR3 loop spans 16 amino acids. CDR3 sequence reads: CAISDRYRDSNQPQHF. DNA of the CDR3: TGTGCCATCAGCGACCGATACAGGGATAGCAATCAGCCCCAGCATTTT.

The genes are TRBV29-1 and TRBJ1-1, with 8 bases lining up with TRBD1. CDR1 is SQVTM, CDR2 ANQGSEA, per germline. V gave up 6 bases and J gave up 1 base; unmatched junction bases: 4. CDR3 length: 13 residues. The CDR3 loop reads CSVATGENTEAFF. CDR3 DNA sequence: TGCAGCGTGGCGACAGGGGAGAACACTGAAGCTTTCTTT.

This rearrangement joins TRBV4-1 to TRBJ2-7, with unresolved D. Germline-derived CDR1 and CDR2 are MGHRA and YSYEKL. This CDR3 region has 12 residues. Trimming shortened V by 3 bases and J by 6 bases, and 9 bases separated the two germline ends. The CDR3 DNA follows: TGCGCCAGCAGCCACTTATTCGGCGAGCAGTACTTC. This gives the protein CASSHLFGEQYF.

The gene calls are TRBV9 and TRBJ1-1; D is possibly TRBD1 (5 bases). The CDR3 is made up of 14 amino acids. Germline V gives CDR1 SGDLS, CDR2 YYNGEE. Trimming cost V 2 bases and J 0 bases, with 8 bases left between them. The CDR3 region has the DNA TGTGCCAGCAGCGTTGACAGAATGAACACTGAAGCTTTCTTT. Amino acid sequence: CASSVDRMNTEAFF.

This chain uses TRBV3-1 (or the pseudogene TRBV3-2) with TRBJ2-7; 10 nucleotides agree with TRBD1. The V gene's germline CDR1 is LGHDT and CDR2 YNNKEL (reference sequence). With 3 bases clipped from V and 9 bases from J, the junction kept 8 bases outside the gene matches. The CDR3 covers 14 residues. The CDR3 DNA is TGTGCCAGCAGCCACATGACAGGGGGCAACAGGCAGTACTTC. It encodes CASSHMTGGNRQYF.

This clone showed up many times. The chain combines TRBV3-1 (or the pseudogene TRBV3-2) with TRBJ1-3; D possibly corresponds to TRBD1 (5 bases). V was cut by 1 base and J by 2 bases, with 15 bases left in between. The CDR3 runs 17 residues. Germline CDR1 reads LGHDT; CDR2 reads YNNKEL (reference sequence). The CDR3 is CASSQVGWGATGNTIYF. Written as DNA, the CDR3 is TGTGCCAGCAGCCAAGTGGGGTGGGGCGCAACTGGAAACACCATATATTTT.

The gene calls are TRBV14 and TRBJ2-7, with 7 bases lining up with TRBD1. V dropped 3 bases and J dropped 3; count of bases not matched to a gene: 8. The CDR3 is 15 residues long. Germline V CDR1 and CDR2: SGHDN, FVKESK. The CDR3 DNA is TGTGCCAGCAGCCAGGGGCGACAGGGAAGCTACGAGCAGTACTTC. Translated, it gives CASSQGRQGSYEQYF.

The J gene is TRBJ1-2, the V gene TRBV5-5; TRBD1 agrees at 9 bases. The CDR3 length is 15 residues. Looked up from germline, CDR1 is SGHKS and CDR2 is YYEKEE (reference sequence). V shed 4 bases and J 5 bases; nucleotides not matched to a gene: 9. CDR3 nucleotide sequence: TGTGCCAGCAGCGCATTACAGGGGGCGCATTATGGCTACACCTTC. As protein: CASSALQGAHYGYTF.

A note on this clone: This sample includes further DNA sequences coding for the same CDR3. The chain employs TRBV5-1 and TRBJ2-7; 8 bases line up with TRBD1. Germline values: CDR1 SGHRS, CDR2 YFSETQ. The CDR3 is 13 amino acids. V dropped 4 bases and J dropped 1; count of bases not matched to a gene: 1. CDR3: CASSRTGSYEQYF. CDR3 nucleotide sequence: TGCGCCAGCAGCCGGACAGGGTCCTACGAGCAGTACTTC.

This clone appeared once. This sequence joins TRBV19 and TRBJ2-5; tentative D call: TRBD2 (5 bases). The CDR3 runs 14 residues. CDR1 is LNHDA and CDR2 is SQIVND in the germline V gene (reference sequence). V was pared by 4 bases and J by 6 bases, with 15 bases between. The CDR3 loop reads CASSRKTTSKTQYF. The CDR3 DNA follows: TGTGCCAGTAGTAGGAAGACTACCTCGAAGACCCAGTACTTC.

CDR3 protein: CAWTGDHTGELFF. CDR3 coding DNA: TGTGCCTGGACAGGGGACCACACCGGGGAGCTGTTTTTT. This chain connects TRBV30 to TRBJ2-2, with D possibly TRBD1 on 6 matching bases. The CDR3 spans 13 residues. CDR1 and CDR2 (germline): GTSNPN, SVGIG (reference sequence). V lost 4 bases and J 3 bases, leaving 9 bases between the germline ends.